A single sample gave rise to the 3 T cell receptor beta chains below, sequenced in a study of cytomegalovirus exposure and HLA in healthy donors. PCR used 60 Vbeta primers and 13 Jbeta primers. Here immunoSEQ multiplex PCR was the method, and the copy in TCRdb shows in-frame clones only, minus some. The repertoire includes 190,000 or so clones, 70% to 85% of them detected once, and approximately 0.092% sits in the top ten. Sequenced material: PBMCs. Every receptor here comes from a boy under 10 years old in good health and CMV-seronegative.

This clone was recorded once. CDR3 sequence reads: CASSQDQMGGANYGYTF. The CDR3 nucleotides are TGCGCCAGCAGCCAAGACCAAATGGGGGGAGCTAACTATGGCTACACCTTC. The J gene is TRBJ1-2, the V gene TRBV4-3; TRBD1 might be the D (5 bases). V shed 0 bases and J shed 0 bases, with 14 bases lying between them. Germline V gene sequence: CDR1 LGHNA, CDR2 YSLEER. This CDR3 has 17 residues.

This clone was picked up one time. The CDR3 sequence: CASSPLPVGELFF. In DNA, the CDR3 is TGTGCCAGCAGCCCACTCCCTGTCGGGGAGCTGTTTTTT. The V and J genes are TRBV7-6 and TRBJ2-2; D gene unclear. V lost 5 bases, J lost 7 bases, and 11 bases lay in between. Germline V CDR1 and CDR2: SGHVS, FNYEAQ. The CDR3 has 13 residues.

This clone was picked up a small number of times. V is TRBV5-1 and J is TRBJ1-6; no clear D gene. The CDR3 length is 14 residues. CDR1 is SGHRS, CDR2 YFSETQ, per germline. Trimming removed 3 bases at V and 5 bases at J, with 9 bases between. The CDR3 spells CASSSGTNNSPLHF. In DNA, the CDR3 is TGCGCCAGCAGCTCGGGAACCAATAATTCACCCCTCCACTTT.